There are many counts of the clone carrying this T cell receptor beta chain. Its antigen remains unidentified. Germline CDR1 MNHNY, CDR2 SVGAGI (reference sequence). With 6 bases clipped from V and 5 bases from J, the junction kept 7 bases outside the gene matches. The CDR3 extends over 15 amino acids. Study-level points and caveats: Greatest tumor Treg TCR overlap was with tumor naive CD4+ cells.

Semi-nested PCR with Nested Universal Primer A followed constant-region reverse priming of full-length variable regions. Via MiXCR, TCRdb re-called the 5' RACE reads, giving one row per CDR3 protein. The table shows 30,000 to 35,000 distinct CDR3 sequences, with 25% to 30% occurring only once. Cells sorted as Tregs were CD4+, CD25+ and CD127-/low. The rearrangement links TRBV6-6 to TRBJ2-7; 13 bases are shared with TRBD2. Input material: tumor-infiltrating Tregs sorted from the breast tumor. This receptor was obtained from a female donor with breast cancer. DNA of the CDR3: TGTGCCAGCAGATACGGACTAGCGGGAGTCCACGAGCAGTACTTC. Its protein product is CASRYGLAGVHEQYF.